This T cell receptor beta chain is from a study of T-cell memory formation after mild COVID-19. Study in general: For the most part, TCR clusters were specific to one donor.

This clonotype has a count of ten or more. Antigen unknown. TCRdb reprocessed the 5' RACE reads with MiXCR, giving one entry per CDR3 protein. Among about 27,000 distinct CDR3 sequences, roughly 7.4% were seen once, and the ten largest hold around 14%. General study results and limits: Second-wave clones reaching peak frequency on day 37 lacked confirmed SARS-CoV-2 specificity. That cross-reactive memory joined was suggested by some responding clones appearing in pre-infection memory.

Sequencing input: PBMCs or a T cell subset sorted from them (not recorded which). This receptor was taken from an adult woman who had mild COVID-19 (a few samples of this study predate the infection). Cell type and time point are not known.

This CDR3 is CASSDSRVGDADTQYF. The CDR3 coding sequence is TGTGCCAGCAGTGACTCGAGGGTAGGGGATGCAGATACGCAGTATTTT. This chain links TRBV6-4 with TRBJ2-3; D tentatively reads TRBD1 or TRBD2 (5 bases each). The CDR3 is 16 amino acids. Germline V gene data show CDR1 as MRHNA and CDR2 as SNTAGT. Deletions cut 0 bases from V and 4 bases from J, with 14 bases between.